The 18 T cell receptor beta chains presented below share a single source sample, sequenced in a study of blood T cell repertoires in COVID-19. Some clones are missing from TCRdb's copy, which holds only in-frame ones; the method was immunoSEQ multiplex PCR. Seen here are under 200,000 clones, 70% to 85% observed once, and the top ten hold around 9.8%. Sample: peripheral blood. The receptor source for this set is a woman at least 80 years old with acute or convalescent COVID-19.

The chain couples TRBV3-1 (or the pseudogene TRBV3-2) to TRBJ2-1; D may be TRBD2 (5 bases). The CDR3 extends over 13 amino acids. V was shortened by 3 bases and J by 10 bases, with 13 bases between the two germline ends. Germline V gene data show CDR1 as LGHDT and CDR2 as YNNKEL (reference sequence). The CDR3 DNA is TGTGCCAGCAGCCAGCTCACACGAGGGGAGCAGTTCTTC. Its translation is CASSQLTRGEQFF.

The rearrangement uses TRBV4-1 and TRBJ2-1, with a weak D call TRBD2 (5 bases). V lost 2 bases to trimming and J lost 14 bases, with 19 bases between them. The germline V gene has CDR1 MGHRA and CDR2 YSYEKL. This CDR3 is built from 14 residues. CDR3 amino acids: CASSQRVLRDLEFF. As DNA, the CDR3 is TGCGCCAGCAGCCAAAGGGTGCTCCGGGATCTTGAGTTCTTC.

CDR3 DNA sequence: TGCGCCAGCACCCGCGAACCCGGACTAGCCGGAGGGGGCAATGAGCAGTTCTTC. Translation: CASTREPGLAGGGNEQFF. This chain connects TRBV5-1 to TRBJ2-1, with 8 positions matching TRBD2. The V gene's germline CDR1 is SGHRS and CDR2 YFSETQ. The CDR3 covers 18 residues. Losses at the gene ends were 6 bases for V and 6 bases for J; bases not matched to a gene: 20.

There are a few counts of this clone. One end of the junction is discordant with germline, which a read error may explain. V gene TRBV7-9 combines with J gene TRBJ2-1; 10 positions agree with TRBD2. CDR1 is SEHNR and CDR2 is FQNEAQ in the germline V gene (reference sequence). The CDR3 is made up of 15 amino acids. The CDR3, as DNA: TGTGCCAGCAGCCTAGCGGGAGTATACCACAATGAGCAGTTCTTC. Translating it yields CASSLAGVYHNEQFF. Combining the CDR3 with reference TRBV7-9 and TRBJ2-1 gives the whole variable domain DTGVSQNPRHKITKRGQNVTFRCDPISEHNRLYWYRQTLGQGPEFLTYFQNEAQLEKSRLLSDRFSAERPKGSFSTLEIQRTEQGDSAMYLCASSLAGVYHNEQFFGPGTRLTVL.

The gene calls are TRBV2 and TRBJ1-2; 7 bases match TRBD1. Germline V lookup: CDR1 SNHLY, CDR2 FYNNEI. This CDR3 is built from 14 residues. The junction had 7 bases not matched to a gene; V was cut back by 7 bases and J by 2 bases. CDR3 residues: CASNRGTANYGYTF. CDR3 sequence (DNA): TGTGCCAGCAACCGCGGGACAGCGAACTATGGCTACACCTTC. Filled out from reference TRBV2 and TRBJ1-2, the complete variable domain reads EPEVTQTPSHQVTQMGQEVILRCVPISNHLYFYWYRQILGQKVEFLVSFYNNEISEKSEIFDDQFSVERPDGSNFTLKIRSTKLEDSAMYFCASNRGTANYGYTFGSGTRLTVV.

DNA for the CDR3: TGTGCCAGCAGCGTAACGACAGGGCCAGCGGCTGAAGCTTTCTTT. Translated: CASSVTTGPAAEAFF. This rearrangement joins TRBV9 to TRBJ1-1; 7 bases are a match to TRBD1. Per the germline V gene, CDR1 is SGDLS and CDR2 is YYNGEE. V lost 1 base, J lost 6 bases, and 9 bases stayed unmatched. The CDR3 sequence is 15 residues long.

This sequence joins TRBV9 and TRBJ2-3, with 9 bases that match TRBD1. This CDR3 is built from 15 residues. The germline V gene encodes CDR1 SGDLS and CDR2 YYNGEE. V shed 0 bases and J 4 bases; nucleotides not matched to a gene: 3. The CDR3 bases are TGTGCCAGCAGCGTAGCGGGACAGGGACCAGATACGCAGTATTTT. It translates to CASSVAGQGPDTQYF.

The J gene is TRBJ2-4, the V gene TRBV24-1, with TRBD1 matching over 8 bases. Germline V gene lookup returns CDR1 KGHDR and CDR2 SFDVKD. The CDR3 totals 15 residues. The V and J ends lost 2 bases and 3 bases, in that order; junction bases with no gene match: 2. CDR3 residues: CATSDSQGDKNIQYF. Here the CDR3 DNA reads TGTGCCACCAGTGATTCACAGGGGGACAAAAACATTCAGTACTTC.

This rearrangement joins TRBV3-1 (or the pseudogene TRBV3-2) to TRBJ2-7; TRBD2 aligns across 7 bases. The J segment lost 2 bases and the V segment lost 4 bases, leaving 11 bases of the junction unmatched. Per the germline V gene, CDR1 is LGHDT and CDR2 is YNNKEL (reference sequence). This CDR3 contains 16 residues. The CDR3 loop is CASSLRRPAGPYEQYF. CDR3 sequence (DNA): TGTGCCAGCAGCCTCCGACGGCCAGCGGGGCCCTACGAGCAGTACTTC.

The genes are TRBV18 and TRBJ1-2, with 8 bases aligning to TRBD1. The CDR3 loop spans 12 amino acids. The V gene's germline CDR1 is KGHSH and CDR2 LQKENI. Germline trimming cut 4 bases from V and 8 bases from J; bases unmatched to any gene: 3. Here the CDR3 DNA reads TGTGCCAGCTCACGCGACAGGGGAGGCTACACCTTC. Translated, it gives CASSRDRGGYTF. The complete variable domain, with remaining parts taken from reference TRBV18 and TRBJ1-2, reads NAGVMQNPRHLVRRRGQEARLRCSPMKGHSHVYWYRQLPEEGLKFMVYLQKENIIDESGMPKERFSAEFPKEGPSILRIQQVVRGDSAAYFCASSRDRGGYTFGSGTRLTVV.

The rearrangement links TRBV9 to TRBJ2-7, with 10 nucleotides matching TRBD2. CDR3 length: 14 amino acids. Germline CDR1 SGDLS, CDR2 YYNGEE. The J segment lost 2 bases and the V segment lost 4 bases, leaving 3 bases of the junction unmatched. Here the CDR3 reads CASSRTSGPYEQYF. The CDR3, as DNA: TGTGCCAGCAGCCGGACTAGCGGACCCTACGAGCAGTACTTC.

The CDR3 DNA follows: TGTGCCAGCAGCTCTGCTGGGGGGACTTATTCACCCCTCCACTTT. It specifies CASSSAGGTYSPLHF. The chain carries TRBV5-4 and TRBJ1-6; D is perhaps TRBD1 (5 bases). The ends were cut back, 3 bases at V and 8 bases at J, with 15 bases in the middle. The V gene's germline CDR1 is SGHNT and CDR2 YYREEE (reference sequence). The CDR3 covers 15 residues. Complete variable domain (other parts from reference TRBV5-4 and TRBJ1-6): ETGVTQSPTHLIKTRGQQVTLRCSSQSGHNTVSWYQQALGQGPQFIFQYYREEENGRGNFPPRFSGLQFPNYSSELNVNALELDDSALYLCASSSAGGTYSPLHFGNGTRLTVT.

This chain joins TRBV6-2 or TRBV6-3 and TRBJ2-2; no clear D. Trimming pared 5 bases from V and 5 bases from J, leaving 3 bases between. There are 11 residues in the CDR3. The germline V gene has CDR1 MNHEY and CDR2 SVGEGT. CDR3 nucleotide sequence: TGTGCCAGCAGTCGGACCGGGGAGCTGTTTTTT. It yields the protein CASSRTGELFF.

This clone occurred once. V and J are TRBV2 and TRBJ2-1; no clear D gene. V dropped 2 bases and J dropped 0 bases, with 8 bases sitting between them. The CDR3 length is 15 residues. Looked up from germline, CDR1 is SNHLY and CDR2 is FYNNEI. DNA for the CDR3: TGTGCCAGCAGTGAATCCCGACTCTCCTACAATGAGCAGTTCTTC. Translated, it gives CASSESRLSYNEQFF.

This chain uses TRBV7-9 with TRBJ2-7; TRBD2 agrees at 14 bases. CDR3 length: 17 amino acids. CDR1 is SEHNR, CDR2 FQNEAQ, per germline (reference sequence). V shed 5 bases and J 4 bases; nucleotides not matched to a gene: 10. CDR3: CASSLFGGTSGGYEQYF. The CDR3 DNA follows: TGTGCCAGCAGCCTATTCGGCGGGACTAGCGGGGGTTACGAGCAGTACTTC. The full variable domain, with the rest looked up from reference TRBV7-9 and TRBJ2-7, is DTGVSQNPRHKITKRGQNVTFRCDPISEHNRLYWYRQTLGQGPEFLTYFQNEAQLEKSRLLSDRFSAERPKGSFSTLEIQRTEQGDSAMYLCASSLFGGTSGGYEQYFGPGTRLTVT.

The rearrangement joins TRBV5-1 to TRBJ2-2, with 11 nucleotides matching TRBD2. The germline V gene encodes CDR1 SGHRS and CDR2 YFSETQ. Losses at the gene ends were 0 bases for V and 7 bases for J; bases not matched to a gene: 5. The CDR3 consists of 16 residues. The CDR3 bases are TGCGCCAGCAGCTTGGGTAGCGGGAGGGCCGTCGGGGAGCTGTTTTTT. Amino acids: CASSLGSGRAVGELFF.

With regard to this clone: The DNA is omitted, as the CDR3 cannot be located on it reliably, and the CDR3 follows TCRdb's listing. The chain combines TRBV12-3 or TRBV12-4 with TRBJ1-2. 11 amino acids form the CDR3, both terminal residues included. The CDR3: CASSSSRGYTF.

The rearrangement links TRBV2 to TRBJ2-5; D is unclear. Germline V gene sequence: CDR1 SNHLY, CDR2 FYNNEI. The CDR3 loop spans 10 amino acids. Trimming stripped 6 bases from V and 7 bases from J, with 6 bases between. The CDR3 loop reads CASSSRTQYF. The CDR3 DNA is TGTGCCAGCAGCTCCCGGACCCAGTACTTC.